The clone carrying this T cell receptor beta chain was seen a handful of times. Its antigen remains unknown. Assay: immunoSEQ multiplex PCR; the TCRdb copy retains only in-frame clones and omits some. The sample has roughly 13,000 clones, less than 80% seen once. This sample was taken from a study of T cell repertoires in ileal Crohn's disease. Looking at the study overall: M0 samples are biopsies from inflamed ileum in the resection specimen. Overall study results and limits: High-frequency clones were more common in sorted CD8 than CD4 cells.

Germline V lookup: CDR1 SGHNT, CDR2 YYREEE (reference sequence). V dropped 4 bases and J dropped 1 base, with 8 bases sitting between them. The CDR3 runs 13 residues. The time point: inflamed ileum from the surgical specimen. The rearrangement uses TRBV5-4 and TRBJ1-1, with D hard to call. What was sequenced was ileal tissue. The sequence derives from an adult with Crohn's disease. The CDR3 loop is CASSPVENTEAFF. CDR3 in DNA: TGTGCCAGCAGCCCTGTTGAGAACACTGAAGCTTTCTTT. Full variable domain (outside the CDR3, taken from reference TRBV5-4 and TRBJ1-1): ETGVTQSPTHLIKTRGQQVTLRCSSQSGHNTVSWYQQALGQGPQFIFQYYREEENGRGNFPPRFSGLQFPNYSSELNVNALELDDSALYLCASSPVENTEAFFGQGTRLTVV.